This T cell receptor (beta chain) was profiled in a study of CD8+ T cells in alopecia areata. Overall study context: Treatment comprised oral tofacitinib, 5 to 10 mg twice daily, in treated patients. Study findings and constraints: Scalp data also include sequences from resident alphabeta T cells of normal skin. Within the top 100, expanded CD8+ clones significantly decreased with tofacitinib, as did scalp clonality. It was observed that many expanded lesional clones persisted in scalp and blood during tofacitinib.

cDNA serving as the sequencing template came from extracted, reverse transcribed RNA. This table comes from immunoSEQ multiplex PCR, and its TCRdb copy is limited to in-frame clones, with some not included. The data hold about 200,000 clones, with roughly two fifths observed a single time. Treatment indicated: oral pan-JAK inhibitor, 5-10 mg twice daily. A word on this clone: Its antigen is currently unknown.

This CDR3 has 15 residues. Per germline, CDR1 SGHNT and CDR2 YYREEE (reference sequence). Trimming took 4 bases from V and 4 from J; bases not matched to a gene: 10. This receptor was identified in a human donor with alopecia areata. This chain connects TRBV5-4 to TRBJ1-2; 7 bases fit TRBD1. Sequencing used CD4+ T cells sorted from blood, obtained at approximately week 34, from a patient treated with tofacitinib. The CDR3 region is CASSLTGQTTYGYTF. The DNA for the CDR3 is TGTGCCAGCAGCCTGACGGGACAGACGACCTATGGCTACACCTTC.